This T cell receptor (beta chain) was observed in a study of T cell changes during pregnancy in multiple sclerosis (dated by TCRdb to between 2017 and 2020). With regard to the full study: Changes in the T cell repertoire over the course of pregnancy were examined in this study in women with multiple sclerosis.

Libraries were constructed by the immunoSEQ multiplex PCR assay. TCRdb provides this immuneACCESS table in a form limited to in-frame rearrangements. Some clones are lacking; in checked studies, under half of them reflect an unresolved V gene, and why the rest are absent is not known. The sample data list 65,000 to 80,000 clones, and roughly 92% of these were observed just once. The top ten clonotypes cover 0.2% to 0.25% of the sample. Remarks on this clone: Its target antigen remains unknown. Base qualities are not recorded, but no much larger clone differs from it by a single base.

This specimen consisted of CD4+ T cells from peripheral blood mononuclear cells, obtained before pregnancy. The TCR comes from a female donor with multiple sclerosis, enrolled in a pregnancy study.

In nucleotides, the sequence is TGTGCCAGCTCACCAGATCACAGGAAAAATGAAAAACTGTTTTTT. This sequence encodes CASSPDHRKNEKLFF. The rearrangement combines TRBV18 with TRBJ1-4; TRBD1 might be the D gene, on 5 matching bases. In the germline V gene, CDR1 corresponds to KGHSH and CDR2 to LQKENI. The CDR3 holds 15 amino acids from the cysteine to the phenylalanine. This entry keeps only the CDR3 DNA: 45 bases, framed from base 1. V and J are truncated by 2 bases and 5 bases respectively, leaving an intervening sequence of 12 bases.